This entry lists 5 T cell receptor beta chains sequenced from one sample in a study of cytomegalovirus exposure and HLA in healthy donors. This table comes from immunoSEQ multiplex PCR, and its TCRdb copy is limited to in-frame clones, with some not included. The data contain a few hundred thousand clones, approximately 86% of them singletons. The sample comprised PBMCs. These receptors originate from a woman between 18 and 29 years old in good health and CMV-seronegative.

V and J are TRBV2 and TRBJ1-3; 9 nucleotides line up with TRBD1. Trimming took 3 bases from V and 5 from J; bases not matched to a gene: 2. Germline assignment: CDR1 SNHLY and CDR2 FYNNEI. The CDR3 loop spans 14 amino acids. In nucleotides, the CDR3 is TGTGCCAGCAGTGAGGACAGGGGTAGAAACACCATATATTTT. As protein: CASSEDRGRNTIYF.

The genes are TRBV10-1 and TRBJ1-2; the D is unclear. Trimming removed 6 bases at V and 6 bases at J, with 17 bases between. The CDR3 is made up of 14 amino acids. Germline CDR1 and CDR2: WNHNN and SYGVQD (reference sequence). Here the CDR3 DNA reads TGCGCCAGCAGCCAGACAAGAACGAGGGATGGCTACACCTTC. It specifies CASSQTRTRDGYTF.

The J gene is TRBJ2-5, the V gene TRBV5-6, with 9 bases that match TRBD1. Trimming removed 4 bases from V and 4 bases from J; junction bases left unmatched: 11. The CDR3 spans 16 residues. CDR1 is SGHDT and CDR2 is YYEEEE in the germline V gene. Here the CDR3 DNA reads TGTGCCAGCAGCAAACTGGGACAGGGTGGGAGAGAGACCCAGTACTTC. Encoded protein: CASSKLGQGGRETQYF.

The CDR3 region is CATRLAASSGQFF. The DNA of the CDR3 is TGTGCCACCCGACTAGCGGCGAGTTCGGGGCAGTTCTTC. This chain links TRBV2 with TRBJ2-1; 9 bases are a match to TRBD2. The CDR3 covers 13 residues. The V and J ends lost 10 bases and 12 bases, in that order; junction bases with no gene match: 13. Per germline, CDR1 SNHLY and CDR2 FYNNEI.

The rearrangement uses TRBV29-1 and TRBJ2-1; perhaps TRBD2 as D (5 bases). V was trimmed by 7 bases and J by 5 bases, leaving 12 bases between them. This CDR3 has 12 amino acids. Per germline, CDR1 SQVTM and CDR2 ANQGSEA. CDR3 sequence: CSATASHNEQFF. CDR3 nucleotide sequence: TGCAGCGCCACCGCTAGCCACAATGAGCAGTTCTTC.